These T cell receptor beta chains were read from a single sample in a study of shared clonotypes between healthy human individuals. Clones were sequenced by immunoSEQ multiplex PCR, and TCRdb holds only the in-frame ones, with some missing. The sample has 400,000 to 500,000 clones, about 79% seen once. Sequencing input: PBMCs. The receptors were sampled from a woman between 40 and 55 years old in good health. Some clones in this sample may be carry-over from other donors' samples. The conserved cysteine and the conserved F or W are not part of the CDR3 here.

v_call: TRBV18
cdr3_aa: ASSPSPRVSGANVLT

v_call: TRBV6-1
cdr3_aa: ASSEAAIANEGQY

v_call: TRBV28
cdr3_aa: ASSGPGQSGGYT

v_call: TRBV5-5
cdr3_aa: ASSWDVGGYT

v_call: TRBV9
cdr3_aa: ASSPTGSRSNEQF

v_call: TRBV5-1
cdr3_aa: ASSIGTGVETTEAF

v_call: TRBV29-1
cdr3_aa: SVHIPGQGLYGYT

v_call: TRBV28
cdr3_aa: ASSTSGNSEQF

v_call: TRBV16
cdr3_aa: ASSQSEWTDTQY

v_call: TRBV19
cdr3_aa: ASSIGFMNTEAF

v_call: TRBV15
cdr3_aa: ATSRGGVVVDGYT

v_call: TRBV7-2
cdr3_aa: ASRKGVEAYEQY

v_call: TRBV28
cdr3_aa: ASSTIMGGGPPGTNEKLF

v_call: TRBV30
cdr3_aa: AWSVQVYNEQF

v_call: TRBV2
cdr3_aa: ASAIGSNQPRH

v_call: TRBV5-1
cdr3_aa: ASRGQENTEAF

v_call: TRBV7-2
cdr3_aa: ASSLSLTDNEQY

v_call: TRBV7-2
cdr3_aa: ASSTPAGANTSQNIQY

v_call: TRBV18
cdr3_aa: ASSPGSDPWETQY

v_call: TRBV6-1
cdr3_aa: ASSEVPGFYEQY

v_call: TRBV28
cdr3_aa: ASSLQGAYTETQY

v_call: TRBV4-1
cdr3_aa: ASSDYRGRSYEQY

v_call: TRBV27
cdr3_aa: ASRSGNQPQH

v_call: TRBV7-2
cdr3_aa: ASSRQDSGEQY

v_call: TRBV21-1
cdr3_aa: ASSSRDAFHNEQF

v_call: TRBV11-2
cdr3_aa: ASSLGAASGSGETQY

v_call: TRBV7-2
cdr3_aa: ASSSNGLAGTYNEQF

v_call: TRBV29-1
cdr3_aa: SVVVGGSNQPQH